Listed below are T cell receptor beta chains from one sample, sequenced in a study of vaccination effects on CD4 cells after COVID-19. No antigen is known for these receptors. This table comes from immunoSEQ multiplex PCR, and its TCRdb copy is limited to in-frame clones, with some not included. The sample yields tens of thousands of clones, 75% to 80% seen once. The starting material was CD4+ T cells from PBMCs cultured without peptide, obtained before COVID-19 vaccination. All receptors derive from a human donor who received a COVID-19 vaccine. CDR3s include the opening cysteine and the closing phenylalanine or tryptophan. The D gene is left open where the match is weak.

J gene | D gene | CDR3 length | V gene | CDR3 protein
TRBJ2-1 | - | 14 | TRBV24-1 | CATSDLRQDNEQFF
TRBJ1-4 | - | 14 | TRBV5-1 | CASSTGTVNEKLFF
TRBJ1-2 | TRBD1 | 12 | TRBV29-1 | CSVAGQGDGYTF
TRBJ1-3 | - | 13 | TRBV29-1 | CSVERGSGNTIYF
TRBJ1-3 | - | 12 | TRBV4-1 | CASSQAGNTIYF
TRBJ1-1 | - | 13 | TRBV6-5 | CASSSDRTVQAFF
TRBJ2-3 | - | 14 | TRBV11-1 | CASSSGQYTDTQYF
TRBJ1-1 | - | 15 | TRBV6-5 | CASSYGDILNTEAFF
TRBJ1-5 | - | 16 | TRBV6-5 | CASSYSRQASNQPQHF
TRBJ2-2 | - | 16 | TRBV6-5 | CASSYGIGVYTGELFF
TRBJ1-1 | - | 15 | TRBV10-2 | CASSDSGRMNTEAFF
TRBJ2-3 | TRBD1 | 14 | TRBV28 | CASSPRGSPDTQYF
TRBJ2-3 | - | 14 | TRBV28 | CASSLGGSRDTQYF
TRBJ1-6 | - | 14 | TRBV18 | CASSLDDGNSPLHF
TRBJ2-1 | - | 15 | TRBV27 | CASSLEPGIYNEQFF
TRBJ1-6 | - | 16 | TRBV3-1/TRBV3-2 | CASSQDLNRGNSPLHF
TRBJ2-6 | - | 15 | TRBV5-1 | CASSPRVEGANVLTF
TRBJ2-1 | TRBD1 | 15 | TRBV24-1 | CATSDPDRAYNEQFF
TRBJ2-3 | - | 13 | TRBV10-3 | CAIRNRVLDTQYF
TRBJ2-1 | - | 16 | TRBV30 | CAWISRSGANYNEQFF
TRBJ2-1 | - | 16 | TRBV27 | CASYSIRDSKSGEQFF
TRBJ1-5 | - | 15 | TRBV9 | CASSPGRARNQPQHF